The 25 T cell receptor beta chains below all came from one sample that was sequenced in a study of shared clonotypes between healthy human individuals. Clones were read by immunoSEQ multiplex PCR, and TCRdb kept only the in-frame ones, dropping some. The sample lists approximately 1,000,000 clones; around 78% were seen once. Sequenced: memory CD4+ T cells from PBMCs. Subset described: CD45RA-negative fraction. The receptor source for this set is a man in his late teens or twenties in good health. Some clones in this sample may be carry-over from other donors' samples.

The gene calls are TRBV10-3 and TRBJ1-1; maybe TRBD1 (5 bases). The CDR3 is 15 amino acids. Germline V gene lookup returns CDR1 ENHRY and CDR2 SYGVKD. The V gene lost 4 bases and the J gene lost 1 base, with 13 bases spanning the gap. CDR3 loop: CAISGGVSGNTEAFF. CDR3 nucleotides: TGTGCCATCAGTGGGGGGGTCAGCGGGAACACTGAAGCTTTCTTT.

The chain employs TRBV9 and TRBJ2-3, with 8 positions matching TRBD2. This CDR3 has 16 residues. From germline, CDR1 is SGDLS and CDR2 YYNGEE. The J segment lost 5 bases and the V segment lost 0 bases, leaving 8 bases of the junction unmatched. CDR3 residues: CASSVVSGGPGDTQYF. The CDR3 DNA sequence: TGTGCCAGCAGCGTAGTGTCGGGAGGGCCGGGAGATACGCAGTATTTT.

V is TRBV29-1 and J is TRBJ2-3; D may match TRBD1 or TRBD2 (7 bases each). This CDR3 has 14 residues. V was cut by 4 bases and J by 4 bases, with 15 bases left in between. Germline CDR1 and CDR2: SQVTM and ANQGSEA. CDR3 sequence (DNA): TGCAGCGTTGTGCGGCAGGGGGGGGCAGATACGCAGTATTTT. It yields the protein CSVVRQGGADTQYF.

This rearrangement joins TRBV9 to TRBJ2-3; TRBD2 agrees at 9 bases. CDR3 length equals 17 residues. Germline lookup yields CDR1 SGDLS and CDR2 YYNGEE. After removal of 0 bases from V and 0 bases from J, the junction contained 5 bases not matched to a gene. CDR3 coding DNA: TGTGCCAGCAGCGTAGCGCTGACTAGCGGTAGCACAGATACGCAGTATTTT. It is translated as CASSVALTSGSTDTQYF.

V gene TRBV28 combines with J gene TRBJ1-4; tentatively, D is TRBD1 (6 bases). The V gene lost 2 bases and the J gene lost 8 bases, with 18 bases spanning the gap. CDR1 and CDR2 from the germline V gene are MDHEN and SYDVKM. There are 16 residues in the CDR3. The chain's CDR3 is CASSLGGGTGSEKLFF. The CDR3 DNA reads as TGTGCCAGCAGTTTAGGAGGGGGAACAGGGAGCGAAAAACTGTTTTTT.

CDR3 loop: CASSPEGLEDTQYF. CDR3 nucleotide sequence: TGTGCCAGCAGCCCCGAGGGTCTGGAAGATACGCAGTATTTT. The rearrangement links TRBV7-7 to TRBJ2-3, with D possibly TRBD2 on 5 matching bases. The CDR3 sequence is 14 residues long. V shed 5 bases and J shed 5 bases, with 14 bases lying between them. Germline V gene sequence: CDR1 SSHAT, CDR2 FNYEAQ (reference sequence).

The chain links TRBV14 to TRBJ1-4, with TRBD1 matching 8 bases. This CDR3 has 16 residues. The V gene's germline CDR1 is SGHDN and CDR2 FVKESK. Trimming took 0 bases from V and 8 from J; bases not matched to a gene: 8. In DNA form, the CDR3 reads TGTGCCAGCAGCCAAGAAGTGGGCAGGGGGCGCGAAAAACTGTTTTTT. Protein sequence: CASSQEVGRGREKLFF.

This clone was recorded a few times. The CDR3 sequence is CASSDVGLAGLGTQYF. The CDR3 DNA follows: TGTGCCAGCAGTGACGTTGGACTAGCGGGATTGGGGACCCAGTACTTC. V gene TRBV25-1 combines with J gene TRBJ2-5; TRBD2 agrees at 12 bases. V gave up 3 bases and J gave up 7 bases; unmatched junction bases: 9. The CDR3 is made up of 16 amino acids. The germline V gene encodes CDR1 MGHDK and CDR2 SYGVNS.

The chain joins TRBV7-9 to TRBJ2-2, with 9 positions matching TRBD2. The germline CDR1 and CDR2 sequences are SEHNR and FQNEAQ (reference sequence). V gave up 0 bases and J gave up 0 bases; unmatched junction bases: 5. The CDR3 contains 18 residues. CDR3 protein: CASSLARWTSANTGELFF. The DNA for the CDR3 is TGTGCCAGCAGCTTAGCGAGGTGGACTAGCGCGAACACCGGGGAGCTGTTTTTT.

The genes are TRBV11-2 and TRBJ1-1, with D uncertain. The V end lost 1 base, the J end lost 1 base, and 7 bases lay between the germline ends. The germline V gene has CDR1 SGHAT and CDR2 FQNNGV. The CDR3 extends over 14 amino acids. This CDR3 reads CASSLAPPNTEAFF. The CDR3 nucleotides are TGTGCCAGCAGCTTAGCCCCACCGAACACTGAAGCTTTCTTT.

This clone was seen only once. Other DNA sequences in the same sample also yield this CDR3. J is TRBJ1-1 and V is TRBV18; weak D call: TRBD1 (5 bases). Trimming removed 3 bases from V and 2 bases from J, with 10 bases in between. Germline V gene sequence: CDR1 KGHSH, CDR2 LQKENI. This CDR3 has 14 residues. The CDR3 DNA sequence: TGTGCCAGCTCACCTGGGGGGGGAAACACTGAAGCTTTCTTT. Translated: CASSPGGGNTEAFF.

The chain couples TRBV19 to TRBJ2-1, with D possibly matching TRBD2 (6 bases). Germline V gene lookup returns CDR1 LNHDA and CDR2 SQIVND (reference sequence). This CDR3 has 14 residues. V was trimmed by 3 bases and J by 3 bases, leaving 9 bases between them. The CDR3 DNA is TGTGCCAGTAGTATCCTCGGGGGCTACAATGAGCAGTTCTTC. Amino acid sequence: CASSILGGYNEQFF.

This clone was seen more than once but under ten times. The chain carries TRBV9 and TRBJ1-4, with D possibly matching TRBD1 (5 bases). Looked up from germline, CDR1 is SGDLS and CDR2 is YYNGEE. CDR3 length equals 16 residues. V was shortened by 5 bases and J by 8 bases, with 22 bases between the two germline ends. CDR3 residues: CASSRQSQPRTEKLFF. The CDR3 DNA follows: TGTGCCAGCAGTCGACAGTCACAGCCTAGGACGGAAAAACTGTTTTTT. The entire variable domain, with the rest obtained from reference TRBV9 and TRBJ1-4, is as follows: DSGVTQTPKHLITATGQRVTLRCSPRSGDLSVYWYQQSLDQGLQFLIQYYNGEERAKGNILERFSAQQFPDLHSELNLSSLELGDSALYFCASSRQSQPRTEKLFFGSGTQLSVL.

The chain carries TRBV28 and TRBJ2-3, with a possible D match to TRBD2 (6 bases). Trimming removed 6 bases from V and 8 bases from J, with 24 bases in between. This CDR3 spans 16 amino acids. Germline V CDR1 and CDR2: MDHEN, SYDVKM. CDR3 residues: CASSRPGTSNIGTQYF. CDR3 nucleotide sequence: TGTGCCAGCAGCCGACCCGGGACTTCTAACATAGGTACGCAGTATTTT.

The V and J genes are TRBV6-5 and TRBJ1-2, with D hard to call. V was clipped by 6 bases and J by 2 bases, with 13 bases between them. CDR1 is MNHEY and CDR2 is SVGAGI in the germline V gene. This CDR3 has 14 residues. The CDR3 loop is CASSEKKSNYGYTF. Here the CDR3 DNA reads TGTGCCAGCAGCGAGAAAAAGTCAAACTATGGCTACACCTTC.

V is TRBV10-3 and J is TRBJ1-5; D is unresolved. Trimming shortened V by 2 bases and J by 6 bases, and 8 bases separated the two germline ends. The CDR3 is 13 amino acids. Germline CDR1 and CDR2: ENHRY and SYGVKD. CDR3 DNA sequence: TGTGCCATCAGTGAGAAGGACGTTCAGCCCCAGCATTTT. Residues: CAISEKDVQPQHF.

This sequence joins TRBV5-1 and TRBJ2-5; no definite D call. V was shortened by 2 bases and J by 3 bases, with 11 bases between the two germline ends. The length of the CDR3 is 14 residues. CDR1 and CDR2 from the germline V gene are SGHRS and YFSETQ. CDR3 in DNA: TGCGCCAGCAGCTTACATAACAGAGAAGAGACCCAGTACTTC. Translated: CASSLHNREETQYF.

The chain carries TRBV25-1 and TRBJ2-7; a weak D match, TRBD1 (6 bases). Per germline, CDR1 MGHDK and CDR2 SYGVNS. V was shortened by 5 bases and J by 7 bases, with 12 bases between the two germline ends. The CDR3 is 12 amino acids. CDR3: CASSSDSREQYF. The CDR3 DNA reads TGTGCCAGCAGTTCGGACAGCCGGGAGCAGTACTTC.

About this clone itself: An end of the junction does not agree with germline; a read error may underlie this. V and J are TRBV30 and TRBJ1-2, with D possibly TRBD1 on 5 matching bases. The CDR3 has 12 amino acids. Germline CDR1 reads GTSNPN; CDR2 reads SVGIG (reference sequence). The CDR3 sequence: CAWSEQAGGHTF. The CDR3 DNA follows: TGTGCCTGGAGTGAACAGGCCGGTGGCCACACCTTC.

The sample holds a few counts of this clone. The chain uses TRBV5-1 and TRBJ1-1, with D maybe TRBD1 (5 bases). CDR1 is SGHRS, CDR2 YFSETQ, per germline. This CDR3 is 13 amino acids long. The germline V and J ends were trimmed by 5 bases and 2 bases, with 10 bases remaining between them. CDR3 protein: CASRWDGNTEAFF. Written as DNA, the CDR3 is TGCGCCAGCAGATGGGACGGCAACACTGAAGCTTTCTTT.

The chain is built from TRBV28 and TRBJ1-4, with D perhaps matching TRBD1 (5 bases). CDR3 length: 15 residues. Germline V gives CDR1 MDHEN, CDR2 SYDVKM. V shed 5 bases and J shed 8 bases, with 18 bases lying between them. CDR3 sequence (DNA): TGTGCCAGCAGTCGGGTTTCAGGGATTTGGGAAAAACTGTTTTTT. It encodes CASSRVSGIWEKLFF.

V is TRBV28 and J is TRBJ2-7, with 9 bases that match TRBD1. Germline V gives CDR1 MDHEN, CDR2 SYDVKM. The CDR3 has 15 amino acids. Trimming took 4 bases from V and 3 from J; bases not matched to a gene: 7. The CDR3 loop reads CASSSGGQGNYEQYF. The CDR3 bases are TGTGCCAGCAGTTCCGGGGGACAGGGTAACTACGAGCAGTACTTC.

This chain uses TRBV4-1 with TRBJ2-7; TRBD2 agrees at 7 bases. V lost 3 bases and J lost 6; bases outside the gene matches: 8. The CDR3 sequence is 14 residues long. Germline CDR1 reads MGHRA; CDR2 reads YSYEKL. CDR3 nucleotides: TGCGCCAGCAGCCAGGTCGGGAGGACTGGCGAGCAGTACTTC. Amino acids: CASSQVGRTGEQYF.

V gene TRBV7-8 combines with J gene TRBJ1-2, with D maybe TRBD1 (6 bases). Trimming removed 7 bases from V and 5 bases from J, with 17 bases in between. Germline V CDR1 and CDR2: SGHVS, FQNEAQ. This CDR3 is 14 amino acids long. The CDR3 DNA sequence: TGTGCCAGCACCAAGCTCCAGCAGGGGTATGGCTACACCTTC. Encoded protein: CASTKLQQGYGYTF. The variable domain in full, completed from reference TRBV7-8 and TRBJ1-2, reads GAGVSQSPRYKVAKRGQDVALRCDPISGHVSLFWYQQALGQGPEFLTYFQNEAQLDKSGLPSDRFFAERPEGSVSTLKIQRTQQEDSAVYLCASTKLQQGYGYTFGSGTRLTVV.

V usage is TRBV25-1 and J usage is TRBJ2-3; D gene ambiguous. The germline V and J ends were trimmed by 4 bases and 6 bases, with 14 bases remaining between them. CDR1 MGHDK and CDR2 SYGVNS come from the germline V gene. The CDR3 is 14 residues long. CDR3 sequence (DNA): TGTGCCAGCAGTGCGCGGTACAATAGGGATACGCAGTATTTT. Translated, it gives CASSARYNRDTQYF.